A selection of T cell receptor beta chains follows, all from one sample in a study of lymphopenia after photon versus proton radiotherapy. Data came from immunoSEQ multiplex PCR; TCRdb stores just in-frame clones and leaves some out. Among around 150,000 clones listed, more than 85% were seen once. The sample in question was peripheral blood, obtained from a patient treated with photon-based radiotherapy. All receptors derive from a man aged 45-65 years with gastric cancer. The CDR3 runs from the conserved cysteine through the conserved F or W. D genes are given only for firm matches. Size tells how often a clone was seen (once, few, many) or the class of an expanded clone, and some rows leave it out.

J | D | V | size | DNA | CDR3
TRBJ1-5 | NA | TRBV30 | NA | TGTGCCTGGAGTGTGGGCAGGGTCGATCAGCCCCAGCATTTT | CAWSVGRVDQPQHF
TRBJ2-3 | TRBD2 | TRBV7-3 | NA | TGTGCCAGCAGCCTCAGGACTAGCGGGAGTCCCACCACAGATACGCAGTATTTT | CASSLRTSGSPTTDTQYF
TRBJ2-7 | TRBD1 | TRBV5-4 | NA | TGTGCCAGCAGCCATACCGGGACAGGGGCCCACGAGCAGTACTTC | CASSHTGTGAHEQYF
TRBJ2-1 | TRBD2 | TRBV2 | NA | TGTGCCAGCAGACCAATAGCGGGATACTACAATGAGCAGTTCTTC | CASRPIAGYYNEQFF
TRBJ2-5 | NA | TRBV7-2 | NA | TGTGCCAGCAGTCTGGCCGGGTTCCAAGAGACCCAGTACTTC | CASSLAGFQETQYF
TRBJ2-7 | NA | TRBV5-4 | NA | TGTGCCAGCAGCTTGTATGATCGGGACGACTACGAGCAGTACTTC | CASSLYDRDDYEQYF
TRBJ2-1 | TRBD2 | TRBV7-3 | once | TGTGCCAGCAGCAGGACTAGCGGGAAGGTTGAGCAGTTCTTC | CASSRTSGKVEQFF
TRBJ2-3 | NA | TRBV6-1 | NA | TGTGCCAGCAGTGGATTTACGCAACAGTATTTT | CASSGFTQQYF
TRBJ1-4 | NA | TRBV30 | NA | TGTGCCTGGAGTCAGGGGTATAATGAAAAACTGTTTTTT | CAWSQGYNEKLFF
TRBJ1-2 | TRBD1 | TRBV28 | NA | TGTGCCAGCAGTTCTCCGGGACAGGGAATGGATGGCTACACCTTC | CASSSPGQGMDGYTF
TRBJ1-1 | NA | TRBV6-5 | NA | TGTGCCAGCAGTTGGATCGGCAGGGGGAACACTGAAGCTTTCTTT | CASSWIGRGNTEAFF
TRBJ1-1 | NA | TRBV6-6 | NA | TGTGCCAGCAGTTACTATGGGACTGAAGCTTTCTTT | CASSYYGTEAFF
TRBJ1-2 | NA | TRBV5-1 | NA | TGCGCCAGCAGCCCCGGTAACTATGGCTACACCTTC | CASSPGNYGYTF
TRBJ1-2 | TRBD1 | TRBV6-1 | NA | TGTGCCAGCAGTGAAACAGGGGACTATGGCTACACCTTC | CASSETGDYGYTF
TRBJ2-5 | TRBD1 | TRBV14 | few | TGTGCCAGCAGCCAGGGACAGGTAGTAGAGACCCAGTACTTC | CASSQGQVVETQYF
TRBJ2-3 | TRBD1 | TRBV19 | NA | TGTGCCAGTAGTGCCGGGACAGCAGATACGCAGTATTTT | CASSAGTADTQYF
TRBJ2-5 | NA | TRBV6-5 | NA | TGTGCCAGCAGGATGAAAGAGACCCAGTACTTC | CASRMKETQYF
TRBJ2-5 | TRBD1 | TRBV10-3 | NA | TGTGCCATCAGCACAGGGGGCGGGGAGACCCAGTACTTC | CAISTGGGETQYF
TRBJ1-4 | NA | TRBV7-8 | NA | TGTGCCAGCAGCTTCCCCAGGGCCCTGGGGGAAAAACTGTTTTTT | CASSFPRALGEKLFF
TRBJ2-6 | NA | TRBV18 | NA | TGTGCCAGCTCACCACCAAGCCGGGGAAGTGGGTATTTTGGGGCCAACGTCCTGACTTTC | CASSPPSRGSGYFGANVLTF
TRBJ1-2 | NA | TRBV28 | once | TGTGCCAGCAAGGTTGAGGTTTACTATGGCTACACCTTC | CASKVEVYYGYTF
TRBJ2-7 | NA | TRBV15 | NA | TGTGCCACCAGCAGGCCAGGAAGATACGAGCAGTACTTC | CATSRPGRYEQYF
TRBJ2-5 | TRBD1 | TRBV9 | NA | TGTGCCAGCAGCGTAGCGGGGACAGGGGGTCAGGAGACCCAGTACTTC | CASSVAGTGGQETQYF
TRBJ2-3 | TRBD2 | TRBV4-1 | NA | TGCGCCAGCAGCCAAGGGACTAGCGGAATCATCACAGATACGCAGTATTTT | CASSQGTSGIITDTQYF
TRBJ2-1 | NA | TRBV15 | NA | TGTGCCACCAGCCAGCGGGTCGACGAGCAGTTCTTC | CATSQRVDEQFF
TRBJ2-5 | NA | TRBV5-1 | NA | TGCGCCAGCAGTTACGGGAGTGAGACCCAGTACTTC | CASSYGSETQYF
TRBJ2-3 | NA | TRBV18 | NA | TGTGCCAGCTCACCAACAGATACGCAGTATTTT | CASSPTDTQYF
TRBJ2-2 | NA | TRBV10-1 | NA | TGCGCCAGCAGTGTCGACAGACGACCCAACACCGGGGAGCTGTTTTTT | CASSVDRRPNTGELFF
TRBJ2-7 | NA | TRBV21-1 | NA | TGTGCCAGCAGCAAAGCGATAACAGGATGGTGGTACGAGCAGTACTTC | CASSKAITGWWYEQYF
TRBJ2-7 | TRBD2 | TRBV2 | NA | TGTGCCAGCACGCGGGAGGCCGTCGGCTACGAGCAGTACTTC | CASTREAVGYEQYF
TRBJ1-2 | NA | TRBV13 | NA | TGTGCCAGCAGCTTAGTCGAGGGAGGCTACACCTTC | CASSLVEGGYTF
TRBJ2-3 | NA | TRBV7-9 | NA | TGTGCCAGCAGCTTAGACACAGGGAAGGGCACAGATACGCAGTATTTT | CASSLDTGKGTDTQYF
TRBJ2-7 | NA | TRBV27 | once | TGTGCCAGCAGACTCTCAGGGGGGGGACACGAGCAGTACTTC | CASRLSGGGHEQYF
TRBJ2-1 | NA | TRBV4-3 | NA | TGCGCCAGCAGCCAAGATTCTAGGATCTCCTACAATGAGCAGTTCTTC | CASSQDSRISYNEQFF
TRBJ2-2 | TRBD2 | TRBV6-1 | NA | TGTGCCAGCAGTGAACTAGCGGGAGGCCCCGGGGAGCTGTTTTTT | CASSELAGGPGELFF
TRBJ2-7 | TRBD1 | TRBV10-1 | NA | TGCGCCAGCAGACCTGGACAGGGCTCCTACGAGCAGTACTTC | CASRPGQGSYEQYF